The 2 T cell receptor beta chains listed next were all sequenced from one sample in a study of patients and donors after allogeneic stem cell transplantation. Each CDR3 protein is one row after TCRdb ran MiXCR on the RT-PCR reads. The sample consists of some 880,000 distinct CDR3 sequences, approximately 19% of them appearing once. Sequenced sample: blood, either unsorted or a sorted T cell fraction (not recorded which). These receptors came from a human donor who was either an allogeneic HSCT recipient or a stem cell or donor lymphocyte infusion donor (not recorded which). It is not recorded whose cells these are; they may come from a transplant donor.

This clonotype has just a few counts. The chain joins TRBV6-5 to TRBJ1-2; 7 bases fit TRBD1. The V and J ends lost 4 bases and 4 bases, in that order; junction bases with no gene match: 9. The CDR3 consists of 15 residues. The V gene's germline CDR1 is MNHEY and CDR2 SVGAGI. Here the CDR3 reads CASSSRSAGGYGYTF. DNA for the CDR3: TGTGCCAGCAGTTCCAGGTCCGCAGGGGGCTATGGCTACACCTTC.

V is TRBV6-2 or TRBV6-3 and J is TRBJ1-1; no clear D. The CDR3 extends over 14 amino acids. V lost 6 bases, J lost 1 base, and 12 bases lay in between. Germline lookup yields CDR1 MNHEY and CDR2 SVGEGT. The CDR3 protein is CASRAGSTNTEAFF. The CDR3 nucleotides are TGTGCCAGCAGGGCGGGGAGTACGAACACTGAAGCTTTCTTT.